The 23 T cell receptor beta chains below were found in one sample sequenced in a study of blood T cell repertoires in COVID-19. Sequencing was performed with immunoSEQ multiplex PCR; in TCRdb, only in-frame clones are kept and a portion is missing. The sample yields about 330,000 clones, under 90% seen once. Material: PBMCs or T cells enriched from blood (not recorded which). The receptors stem from a woman aged 18-29 years who had recovered from COVID-19.

This clone was seen a handful of times. This same CDR3 is encoded by further DNA sequences in the sample. The chain carries TRBV7-9 and TRBJ1-1; D not certain. V was cut by 1 base and J by 4 bases, with 7 bases left in between. This CDR3 spans 13 amino acids. Germline V gives CDR1 SEHNR, CDR2 FQNEAQ (reference sequence). The DNA for the CDR3 is TGTGCCAGCAGCTTAGGTAGTGGCACTGAAGCTTTCTTT. As protein: CASSLGSGTEAFF.

V and J are TRBV24-1 and TRBJ2-1; D is ambiguous. Germline V lookup: CDR1 KGHDR, CDR2 SFDVKD. The germline V and J ends were trimmed by 3 bases and 8 bases, with 13 bases remaining between them. This CDR3 region has 14 residues. CDR3 coding DNA: TGTGCCACCAGTGATCCGCAAACACCAGATGAGCAGTTCTTC. This translates into CATSDPQTPDEQFF.

The V gene is TRBV6-2 or TRBV6-3, the J gene TRBJ1-2; no firm D call. The CDR3 is 12 amino acids. Germline V gene data show CDR1 as MNHEY and CDR2 as SVGEGT. With 2 bases removed from V and 7 bases from J, the gap between germline ends came to 8 bases. The CDR3 loop reads CASSYLPSGYTF. The CDR3 DNA follows: TGTGCCAGCAGTTACCTCCCTAGTGGCTACACCTTC.

The chain employs TRBV10-1 and TRBJ2-7; D is undetermined. This CDR3 spans 16 amino acids. Trimming shortened V by 7 bases and J by 1 base, and 20 bases separated the two germline ends. Germline CDR1 and CDR2: WNHNN and SYGVQD (reference sequence). The CDR3 spells CASMRSPRRLSYEQYF. For the CDR3, the DNA is TGCGCCAGCATGAGGTCCCCGCGTCGACTTTCCTACGAGCAGTACTTC.

The J gene is TRBJ1-2, the V gene TRBV6-1; D may be TRBD1 (5 bases). Trimming pared 0 bases from V and 8 bases from J, leaving 13 bases between. The CDR3 consists of 14 residues. Germline loops: CDR1 MNHNS, CDR2 SASEGT. The DNA of the CDR3 is TGTGCCAGCAGTGAAGCGCCCAGGGCCCGGGGCTACACCTTC. Protein: CASSEAPRARGYTF.

The V call is TRBV12-3 or TRBV12-4, the J call TRBJ1-1, with D possibly being TRBD1 (5 bases). CDR3 length equals 12 residues. V was cut by 7 bases and J by 3 bases, with 9 bases left in between. As DNA, the CDR3 is TGTGCCAGCACCCCAGGGTACACTGAAGCTTTCTTT. It yields the protein CASTPGYTEAFF.

The rearrangement joins TRBV5-1 to TRBJ2-1, with TRBD2 as a possible D gene (6 bases). CDR3 length: 14 residues. V lost 3 bases and J lost 7, with 14 bases in between. CDR1 is SGHRS and CDR2 is YFSETQ in the germline V gene. This CDR3 is CASSYPRETNEQFF. In nucleotides, the CDR3 is TGCGCCAGCAGCTATCCACGGGAGACGAATGAGCAGTTCTTC.

The chain couples TRBV30 to TRBJ2-3, with D perhaps TRBD1 (6 bases). Germline values: CDR1 GTSNPN, CDR2 SVGIG (reference sequence). With 2 bases removed from V and 3 bases from J, the gap between germline ends came to 12 bases. CDR3 length: 14 amino acids. CDR3 region: CAWSMIGGTDTQYF. CDR3 in DNA: TGTGCCTGGAGTATGATAGGGGGAACAGATACGCAGTATTTT.

V is TRBV27 and J is TRBJ1-2; D perhaps matches TRBD1 (6 bases). V was clipped by 5 bases and J by 4 bases, with 14 bases between them. Germline V gene data show CDR1 as MNHEY and CDR2 as SMNVEV (reference sequence). The CDR3 runs to 14 residues. CDR3 DNA sequence: TGTGCCAGCAGTCCTCCCCGACAGGCCTATGGCTACACCTTC. The encoded protein is CASSPPRQAYGYTF.

The chain combines TRBV11-3 with TRBJ1-1; D unresolved. The V end was cut by 1 base, the J end by 3 bases, with 6 bases between. Germline V lookup: CDR1 SGHNT, CDR2 YENEEA. CDR3 size: 13 residues. CDR3 loop: CASSLVYDTEAFF. Here the CDR3 DNA reads TGTGCCAGCAGCTTAGTTTATGACACTGAAGCTTTCTTT.

The V call is TRBV14, the J call TRBJ1-5; D ambiguous. Trimming removed 3 bases from V and 2 bases from J, with 8 bases in between. CDR1 is SGHDN and CDR2 is FVKESK in the germline V gene. CDR3 length equals 14 residues. This chain's CDR3 is CASSQSDGNQPQHF. The DNA for the CDR3 is TGTGCCAGCAGCCAGTCAGATGGCAATCAGCCCCAGCATTTT.

The CDR3 nucleotides read TGCGCCAGCCTCCCAGGGGGTCAGAACACTGAAGCTTTCTTT. Its protein product is CASLPGGQNTEAFF. V and J are TRBV5-1 and TRBJ1-1; 7 nucleotides align to TRBD1. Germline V gives CDR1 SGHRS, CDR2 YFSETQ. The CDR3 contains 14 residues. The ends lost 7 bases at V and 1 base at J; junction bases unmatched: 7.

CDR3 protein: CASSSGQSIRDHQTQYF. Here the CDR3 DNA reads TGTGCCAGCAGCTCCGGACAGTCAATCCGGGACCACCAGACCCAGTACTTC. This chain links TRBV7-9 with TRBJ2-5, with D maybe TRBD1 (6 bases). V lost 4 bases and J 6 bases, leaving 24 bases between the germline ends. This CDR3 is 17 amino acids long. In germline, CDR1 is SEHNR, CDR2 FQNEAQ (reference sequence).

The chain joins TRBV11-2 to TRBJ2-6, with 7 bases identical to TRBD1. In germline, CDR1 is SGHAT, CDR2 FQNNGV. The V segment lost 0 bases and the J segment 9 bases; nucleotides outside the gene matches: 5. This CDR3 is 15 amino acids long. CDR3 sequence: CASSLDPGTVNVLTF. CDR3 coding DNA: TGTGCCAGCAGCTTAGATCCCGGGACAGTCAACGTCCTGACTTTC.

The genes are TRBV27 and TRBJ1-4; D is uncertain. Trimming stripped 5 bases from V and 3 bases from J, with 16 bases between. There are 16 residues in the CDR3. Germline V gene sequence: CDR1 MNHEY, CDR2 SMNVEV (reference sequence). The chain's CDR3 is CASSPNRDTANEKLFF. CDR3 sequence (DNA): TGTGCCAGCAGTCCCAATCGGGATACGGCTAATGAAAAACTGTTTTTT.

The chain uses TRBV3-1 (or the pseudogene TRBV3-2) and TRBJ1-2; no firm D call. Germline V gene data show CDR1 as LGHDT and CDR2 as YNNKEL (reference sequence). CDR3 length equals 15 residues. Trimming pared 0 bases from V and 3 bases from J, leaving 11 bases between. CDR3 amino acids: CASSQEAGNHYGYTF. The CDR3 coding sequence is TGTGCCAGCAGCCAAGAGGCAGGTAACCACTATGGCTACACCTTC.

This chain uses TRBV5-8 with TRBJ2-7; the D gene is possibly TRBD1 (5 bases). V gave up 0 bases and J gave up 0 bases, with 10 bases separating them. The CDR3 has 15 residues. Germline-derived CDR1 and CDR2 are SGHTS and YDEGEE. CDR3 protein: CASSLAPDSSYEQYF. The CDR3 DNA reads TGTGCCAGCAGCTTGGCGCCAGACAGCTCCTACGAGCAGTACTTC. Supplemented by reference TRBV5-8 and TRBJ2-7, the full variable domain reads EAGVTQSPTHLIKTRGQQATLRCSPISGHTSVYWYQQALGLGLQFLLWYDEGEERNRGNFPPRFSGRQFPNYSSELNVNALELEDSALYLCASSLAPDSSYEQYFGPGTRLTVT.

The J gene is TRBJ1-1, the V gene TRBV27; the D is unclear. CDR3 length: 13 amino acids. Germline V gene data show CDR1 as MNHEY and CDR2 as SMNVEV (reference sequence). The V end lost 3 bases, the J end lost 1 base, and 6 bases lay between the germline ends. The CDR3 DNA reads TGTGCCAGCAGTTTTGAGGGGAACACTGAAGCTTTCTTT. Its translation: CASSFEGNTEAFF.

This clone has only a few counts. The chain recombines TRBV7-9 with TRBJ2-7, with D possibly TRBD2 on 5 matching bases. Trimming removed 5 bases at V and 0 bases at J, with 14 bases between. The CDR3 runs 15 residues. Germline V lookup: CDR1 SEHNR, CDR2 FQNEAQ (reference sequence). CDR3 protein: CASSPPSRNSYEQYF. CDR3 DNA: TGTGCCAGCAGCCCACCTAGCCGAAACTCCTACGAGCAGTACTTC.

The V call is TRBV10-3, the J call TRBJ2-1, with a weak D call TRBD2 (5 bases). The length of the CDR3 is 16 residues. Deletions cut 0 bases from V and 0 bases from J, with 9 bases between. CDR1 and CDR2 (germline): ENHRY, SYGVKD. The CDR3 DNA follows: TGTGCCATCAGTGAGTCGGACTTGAGCTCCTACAATGAGCAGTTCTTC. It is translated as CAISESDLSSYNEQFF.

The chain employs TRBV5-1 and TRBJ1-1, with D possibly TRBD1 on 5 matching bases. The CDR3 is 15 amino acids. V was trimmed by 1 base and J by 1 base, leaving 11 bases between them. The germline CDR1 and CDR2 sequences are SGHRS and YFSETQ. The CDR3, as DNA: TGCGCCAGCAGCTTGATTAAGGGGTCGAACACTGAAGCTTTCTTT. Translation gives CASSLIKGSNTEAFF.

The rearrangement links TRBV11-2 to TRBJ2-1; D is perhaps TRBD2 (5 bases). This CDR3 comprises 13 residues. Germline CDR1 SGHAT, CDR2 FQNNGV. V was shortened by 2 bases and J by 9 bases, with 11 bases between the two germline ends. As DNA, the CDR3 is TGTGCCAGCAGCTTATCCGGGGATTTTGAGCAGTTCTTC. Residues: CASSLSGDFEQFF. Filled out from reference TRBV11-2 and TRBJ2-1, the complete variable domain reads EAGVAQSPRYKIIEKRQSVAFWCNPISGHATLYWYQQILGQGPKLLIQFQNNGVVDDSQLPKDRFSAERLKGVDSTLKIQPAKLEDSAVYLCASSLSGDFEQFFGPGTRLTVL.

CDR3 sequence reads: CASSFLDRVAEKLFF. CDR3 in DNA: TGTGCCAGCAGTTTCCTTGACAGGGTGGCTGAAAAACTGTTTTTT. The chain carries TRBV27 and TRBJ1-4, with 7 bases lining up with TRBD1. The CDR3 has 15 residues. With 3 bases clipped from V and 7 bases from J, the junction kept 8 bases outside the gene matches. Germline assignment: CDR1 MNHEY and CDR2 SMNVEV (reference sequence). Combining the CDR3 with reference TRBV27 and TRBJ1-4 gives the whole variable domain EAQVTQNPRYLITVTGKKLTVTCSQNMNHEYMSWYRQDPGLGLRQIYYSMNVEVTDKGDVPEGYKVSRKEKRNFPLILESPSPNQTSLYFCASSFLDRVAEKLFFGSGTQLSVL.